This T cell receptor beta chain appears in the sequencing data of a study of T cell changes during pregnancy in multiple sclerosis (dated by TCRdb to 2018 to 2020). A note on the overall study: The study looked at changes in the T cell repertoire across pregnancy in women with multiple sclerosis.

Libraries were built with the immunoSEQ multiplex PCR assay. The source is immuneACCESS, and TCRdb retained only in-frame sequences with V and J called. Part of the clones is not carried over; for the studies checked, unresolved V genes explain less than half of this, and the remainder is unexplained. Here the sample has about 40,000 clones; around nine tenths occur a single time. The top ten clones comprise less than 1.5% of the sample. Relative to germline, V is 2 bases shorter and J is 0 bases shorter, with 8 bases between their ends. For CDR1 and CDR2, the germline V gene lists SGHRS and YFSETQ. Including cysteine and phenylalanine, the CDR3 has 14 amino acids. The sequence is cut down to CDR3 DNA, 42 bases in frame from base 1. Details on this clone: The specificity of this receptor is unknown. No base-level quality is on record; no much larger clone is a single base apart.

The clonotype was recovered from a female donor with multiple sclerosis, enrolled in a pregnancy study. The V gene is TRBV5-1 and the J gene is TRBJ2-5; the D segment could be TRBD2, given 6 matching bases. This sample comprised peripheral blood, obtained before pregnancy. The CDR3 amino acid sequence is: CASSLSGYQETQYF. The DNA sequence follows: TGCGCCAGCAGCTTAAGCGGGTACCAAGAGACCCAGTACTTC.